This T cell receptor (beta chain) was sequenced for a study of T-cell memory formation after mild COVID-19. Study-level points and caveats: A balance of CD4 and CD8 characterized clones contracting day 15 to 85, whereas later expanders leaned CD4+. Nothing showed for sure that second-wave clones peaking on day 37 were SARS-CoV-2 specific.

From the 5' RACE reads, TCRdb called clonotypes with MiXCR, one entry per CDR3 protein. The repertoire holds some 210,000 distinct CDR3 sequences, with 27% as singletons. Trimming removed 4 bases at V and 5 bases at J, with 21 bases between. The CDR3 spans 17 residues. As regards this clonotype: The antigen remains unidentified.

Material: PBMCs or a T cell subset sorted from them (not recorded which). The chain uses TRBV12-3 or TRBV12-4 and TRBJ2-1; perhaps TRBD2 as D (5 bases). This sequence was found in an adult woman who had mild COVID-19 (a few samples of this study predate the infection). Cell type and time point are not known. The CDR3 DNA sequence: TGTGCCAGCAGTTCCGCCTGGACTCGCGTAAACGACAATGAGCAGTTCTTC. Encoded protein: CASSSAWTRVNDNEQFF.